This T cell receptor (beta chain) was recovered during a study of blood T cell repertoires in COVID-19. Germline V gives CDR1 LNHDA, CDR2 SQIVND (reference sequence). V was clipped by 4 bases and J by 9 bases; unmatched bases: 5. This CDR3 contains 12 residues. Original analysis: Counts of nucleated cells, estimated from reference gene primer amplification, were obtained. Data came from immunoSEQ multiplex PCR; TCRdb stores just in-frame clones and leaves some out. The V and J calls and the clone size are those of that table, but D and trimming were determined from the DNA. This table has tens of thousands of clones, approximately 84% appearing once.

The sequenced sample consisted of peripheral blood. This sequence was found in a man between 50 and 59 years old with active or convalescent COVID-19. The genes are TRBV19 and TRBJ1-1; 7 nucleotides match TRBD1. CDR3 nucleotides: TGTGCCAGTAGTACCCGGACAGGCCAAGCTTTCTTT. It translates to CASSTRTGQAFF.